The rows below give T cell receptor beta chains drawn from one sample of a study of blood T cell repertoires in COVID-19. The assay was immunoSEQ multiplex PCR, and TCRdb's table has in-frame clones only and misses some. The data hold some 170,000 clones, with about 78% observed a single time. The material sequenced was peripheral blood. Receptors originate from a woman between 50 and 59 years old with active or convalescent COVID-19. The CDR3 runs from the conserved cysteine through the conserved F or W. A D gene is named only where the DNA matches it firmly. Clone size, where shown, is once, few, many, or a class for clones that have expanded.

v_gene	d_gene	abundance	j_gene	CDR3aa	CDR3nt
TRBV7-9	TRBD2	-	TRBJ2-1	CASSLYAGGLNEQFF	TGTGCCAGCAGCTTATATGCGGGGGGGCTTAATGAGCAGTTCTTC
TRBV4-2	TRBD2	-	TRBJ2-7	CASSQASGSGITYEQYF	TGTGCCAGCAGCCAAGCAAGTGGTAGCGGGATCACCTACGAGCAGTACTTC
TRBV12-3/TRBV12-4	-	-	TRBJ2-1	CASNGGGGHEQFF	TGTGCCAGCAACGGTGGGGGGGGCCATGAGCAGTTCTTC
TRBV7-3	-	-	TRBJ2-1	CASSSLGSNEQFF	TGTGCCAGCAGCTCTTTGGGCAGCAATGAGCAGTTCTTC
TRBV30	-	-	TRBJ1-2	CAWSVLGYGYTF	TGTGCCTGGAGTGTACTCGGCTATGGCTACACCTTC
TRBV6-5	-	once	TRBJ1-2	CASAAYYTNYGYTF	TGTGCCAGCGCGGCGTACTATACTAACTATGGCTACACCTTC
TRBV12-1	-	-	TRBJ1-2	CASSFEGLAASFFSYGYTF	TGTGCCAGCAGCTTCGAGGGACTTGCGGCCTCCTTCTTCTCATATGGCTACACCTTC
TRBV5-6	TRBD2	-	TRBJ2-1	CASSLAGTSRYNEQFF	TGTGCCAGCAGCTTGGCCGGGACTAGCCGATACAATGAGCAGTTCTTC
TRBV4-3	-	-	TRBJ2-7	CASSHEVVALNEQYF	TGCGCCAGCAGCCACGAGGTAGTCGCCCTCAACGAGCAGTACTTC
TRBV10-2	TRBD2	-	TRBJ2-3	CASSDPGLADLRVTDTQYF	TGCGCCAGCAGTGATCCGGGACTAGCGGACCTAAGGGTGACAGATACGCAGTATTTT
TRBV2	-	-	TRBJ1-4	CASVVPFPTNEKLFF	TGTGCCAGCGTCGTCCCCTTCCCAACTAATGAAAAACTGTTTTTT
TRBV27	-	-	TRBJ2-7	CASSSLGGARGGYEQYF	TGTGCCAGCAGTTCCTTGGGGGGGGCGCGGGGAGGCTACGAGCAGTACTTC
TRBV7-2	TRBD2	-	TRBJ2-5	CASSLTLAGETQYF	TGTGCCAGCAGCTTAACACTAGCGGGAGAGACCCAGTACTTC
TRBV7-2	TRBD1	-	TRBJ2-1	CASSLQGALPDNEQFF	TGTGCCAGCAGCTTACAGGGGGCGCTTCCGGACAATGAGCAGTTCTTC
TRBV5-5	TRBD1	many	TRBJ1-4	CASSLVGTAFNEKLFF	TGTGCCAGCAGCTTGGTGGGGACAGCCTTTAATGAAAAACTGTTTTTT
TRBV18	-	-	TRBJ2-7	CASSEALTYEQYF	TGTGCCAGCTCAGAGGCCTTAACCTACGAGCAGTACTTC
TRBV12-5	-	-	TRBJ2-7	CASGGIRTYEQYF	TGTGCTAGCGGGGGTATTAGGACCTACGAGCAGTACTTC
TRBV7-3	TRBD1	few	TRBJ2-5	CASSLGQGETQYF	TGTGCCAGCAGCCTAGGACAGGGAGAGACCCAGTACTTC
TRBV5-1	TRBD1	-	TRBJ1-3	CASSGTGLNSGNTIYF	TGCGCCAGCAGCGGGACAGGATTGAACTCTGGAAACACCATATATTTT
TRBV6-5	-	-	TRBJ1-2	CASSYVPGDGYTF	TGTGCCAGCAGTTACGTCCCAGGCGATGGCTACACCTTC
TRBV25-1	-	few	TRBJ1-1	CASSEDNFNTEAFF	TGTGCCAGCAGTGAAGATAACTTCAACACTGAAGCTTTCTTT
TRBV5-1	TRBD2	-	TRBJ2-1	CASSLRAGGHNEQFF	TGCGCCAGCAGCTTGCGGGCGGGGGGGCACAATGAGCAGTTCTTC
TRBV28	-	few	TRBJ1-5	CASSSLDRPNQPQHF	TGTGCCAGCAGTTCCCTGGACAGACCTAATCAGCCCCAGCATTTT
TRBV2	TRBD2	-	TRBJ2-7	CASGEREPGEQYF	TGTGCCAGCGGTGAGCGGGAGCCGGGCGAGCAGTACTTC
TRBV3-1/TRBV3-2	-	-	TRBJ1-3	CASSQYNRISGNTIYF	TGTGCCAGCAGCCAGTACAACAGAATCTCTGGAAACACCATATATTTT
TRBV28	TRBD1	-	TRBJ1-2	CAHRRDRDYGYTF	TGTGCCCACCGGAGGGACAGGGACTATGGCTACACCTTC
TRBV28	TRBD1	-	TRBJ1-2	CASSLLRGMSGYTF	TGTGCCAGCAGTTTACTCAGGGGGATGTCTGGCTACACCTTC
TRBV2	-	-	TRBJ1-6	CASSEARTNNSPLHF	TGTGCCAGCAGTGAAGCGCGCACCAATAATTCACCCCTCCACTTT
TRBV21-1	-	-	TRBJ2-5	CASSKGPRKGGRPQETQYF	TGTGCCAGCAGCAAAGGCCCCCGTAAGGGGGGGCGCCCCCAAGAGACCCAGTACTTC
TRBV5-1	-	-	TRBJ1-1	CASSTGGAMNTEAFF	TGCGCCAGCAGCACAGGAGGGGCGATGAACACTGAAGCTTTCTTT
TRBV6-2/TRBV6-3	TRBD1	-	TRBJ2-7	CASSYGDSYEQYF	TGTGCCAGCAGTTACGGGGACAGCTACGAGCAGTACTTC
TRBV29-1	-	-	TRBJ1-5	CSVIQGGEQPQHF	TGCAGCGTCATACAGGGTGGTGAACAGCCCCAGCATTTT
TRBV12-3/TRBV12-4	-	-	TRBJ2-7	CASSPGAYEQYF	TGTGCCAGCAGCCCAGGGGCCTACGAGCAGTACTTC
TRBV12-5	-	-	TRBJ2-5	CASGVRETQYF	TGTGCTAGTGGCGTCCGAGAGACCCAGTACTTC
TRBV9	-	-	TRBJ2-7	CASSVDGSFSYEQYF	TGTGCCAGCAGCGTAGATGGCAGTTTCTCCTACGAGCAGTACTTC
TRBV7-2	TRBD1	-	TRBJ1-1	CASSPQGGTEAFF	TGTGCCAGCAGTCCACAGGGGGGCACTGAAGCTTTCTTT
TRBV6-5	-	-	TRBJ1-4	CASSYFYQQGNEKLFF	TGTGCCAGCAGTTACTTCTATCAGCAGGGTAATGAAAAACTGTTTTTT